The T cell receptor beta chain described here comes from a study of blood T cell repertoires in COVID-19. The CDR3 covers 17 residues. Libraries were prepared by immunoSEQ multiplex PCR; TCRdb keeps only in-frame clonotypes and omits some of them. The data contain under 70,000 clones, nearly 90% of them seen just once; the ten biggest clones take up around an eighth. V gene TRBV21-1 combines with J gene TRBJ2-1; the table's D call of TRBD2 was not tested on the DNA. TRBV21-1 is assigned pseudogene status. The receptor's source is a man aged 55 to 70 with active COVID-19. Source material: peripheral blood. CDR3 DNA sequence: TGTGCCAGCAGAAAACGAGTGTCTAGCGGGAGGGCCTATGAGCAGTTCTTC. It translates to CASRKRVSSGRAYEQFF.